Detailed here is one T cell receptor beta chain. What it binds is unknown. The primer mix had 60 Vbeta and 13 Jbeta primers. TCRdb's table, derived via immunoSEQ multiplex PCR, lists solely in-frame clones and lacks some. The sample includes roughly 220,000 clones, about 81% of them seen just once. The CDR3 contains 14 residues. V lost 4 bases to trimming and J lost 6 bases; unmatched junction nucleotides: 8. CDR1 and CDR2 from the germline V gene are GTSNPN and SVGIG (reference sequence). This sample was taken from a study of cytomegalovirus exposure and HLA in healthy donors. General observations from the study: Most subjects' HLA-A and HLA-B alleles were reportedly predicted from TCR beta sequences. Certain sequence variants were highly shared and formed a cluster, and this cluster was likely a sequencing artifact. Productive status was seen about 87% or about 30% of the time for most TCR beta V segments in an earlier analysis.

Healthy people donating bone marrow made up the donors. Input material: PBMCs. V and J are TRBV30 and TRBJ2-2, with TRBD1 matching over 7 bases. This clonotype originated in a woman between 35 and 50 years old in good health and CMV-seronegative. The CDR3 DNA follows: TGTGCCTGGACGACAGGGAATTTCGCCGGGGAGCTGTTTTTT. Amino acids: CAWTTGNFAGELFF.